This entry concerns a single T cell receptor beta chain. This receptor's antigen is unknown. No base qualities exist here, and no much larger clone lies one base off it. In total, approximately 690 healthy bone marrow donors made up the cohort. At the time of sampling, every cohort member was nominally healthy, though immune exposures that went unrecorded were likely present. The donor was CMV seronegative and was included in the group of several hundred seronegative cohort members. Every donor gave a peripheral blood sample, and the peripheral blood mononuclear cells from that sample were used for TCR beta sequencing. Genomic DNA was extracted from the blood cell samples with the Qiagen DNeasy Blood Extraction Kit. The data were obtained in a study of cytomegalovirus exposure and HLA in healthy donors (dated 2017 in TCRdb). With regard to the full study: An earlier analysis of approximately 590 of the donors reported 250 to 300 Gb of sequence data and 117 million unique TCR beta sequences from some 180 million T cells. Roughly 300 gigabases of sequencing data and 70 million to 100 million unique TCR sequences were included in an early release covering around 650 HLA-typed donors. The genetic ancestry cluster associated with self-reported Caucasian donors included 65% to 90% of the roughly 400 genotyped donors. The study aimed to test whether signatures of past pathogen exposure could be identified by cataloging public T cell receptors. Using immunosequencing, the study profiled T cell repertoires from about 610 subjects and related those repertoires to cytomegalovirus serostatus. Besides the first cohort of more than 650 subjects, a separate validation cohort made up of over 100 different subjects was used. High-throughput TCR immunosequencing, statistical association of individual TCRs with disease status, and machine learning were combined to predict cytomegalovirus infection status. A later analysis re-examined previously published TCR beta repertoires from more than 550 donors and added high-resolution HLA genotyping to investigate patterns of TCR occurrence. In the later analysis, no new phenotypic data were used to find candidate immune exposures; instead, reliance was placed on TCR beta sequences and their occurrence across donors. An earlier analysis of roughly 600 of the donors used high-throughput TCR beta sequencing to judge whether each TCR beta V gene segment behaved as functional or pseudogenic. Alongside the repertoire data, information on donor age, sex, ethnicity and CMV serostatus was compiled. A later genetic analysis used genome-wide SNP genotypes for about three fifths of the 666 donors, treating that subset as a discovery cohort. Every discovery cohort repertoire had been produced on one sequencing platform. Both class I and class II loci were covered by HLA typing, at four-digit resolution. Typing coverage varied by locus: about 629-630 donors for A, B, C, DRB1 and DQB1; roughly 500 for DQA1; over 600 for DPA1; approximately 450 for DPB1. Several DR-DQ haplotypes were treated as single units for association and clustering because of strong linkage in the cohort. On average, roughly 250,000 unique TCR beta nucleotide sequences were sequenced per donor among a few hundred genotyped donors of the cohort, with about 19% of those sequences being non-productive. General study outcomes and caveats: A cluster of highly shared sequence variants was judged likely to be a technical artifact of the sequencing pipeline. A later analysis reported that several top co-occurrence clusters appeared linked to parvovirus B19, influenza, CMV and Epstein-Barr virus. The presence/absence analyses assumed that sequencing depth was roughly uniform across donors, and that assumption may not be true. The authors suggested that the approach could potentially be generalized to other disease states and immunological phenotypes. According to a later analysis, most CMV-associated TCR beta chains appeared to be HLA-restricted, and the HLA associations seemed to be driven largely by CMV exposure. This cohort had only TCR beta chains sequenced, and the lack of alpha or paired-chain data limited which features could be detected. A later genetic analysis associated a missense DCLRE1C variant with V-gene and J-gene trimming of TCR beta chains, and an independent cohort replicated the association. A further reported finding was that TCR beta sequences accurately predicted the HLA-A and HLA-B alleles for most subjects in the first cohort. Because some donors lacked HLA typing at each locus, the association tests relied only on the typed subset. Because counts were too low, around 18 rarely observed V segments, including chromosome 9 orphons, were left out of the earlier analysis of about 620 of the donors. A total of about 150 TCR beta chains were listed by the study as associated with cytomegalovirus. While some public TCRs were present in many individuals, most TCR sequences turned up only very rarely across donors. Some IMGT-functional V segments, including TRBV6-2 and TRBV6-3, could not be told apart with the 87-base-pair reads, so those segments were excluded. For the cohort, immune exposure information was limited to CMV serostatus. Correlated functional status among segregating V segments might reflect linkage disequilibrium, but an unknown experimental factor could not be ruled out. Specific HLA alleles were associated with over 15,000 TCR beta sequences at a false discovery rate of 0.05 in a later analysis. In a later analysis, HLA-associated TCR beta chains showed more clonal expansion and lower generation probabilities than non-associated chains that were equally common. In a later genetic analysis, fewer N-insertions in productive TCRs were reported among donors in an Asian-associated ancestry cluster than the roughly 700-donor mean. In vitro tests confirmed that a few of the cytomegalovirus-associated TCR beta chains recognize cytomegalovirus antigens. When HLA alleles, especially DR and DQ, strongly co-occurred, attributing TCR associations to individual alleles was difficult. In a later analysis, TCR association rates were found to vary across HLA loci, with the most associated TCRs seen for DRB1 alleles and the fewest for HLA-C alleles. In an earlier analysis of around 500 of the donors, most TCR beta V segments appeared in productive rearrangements about 87% or about 30% of the time, broadly matching IMGT annotations. The classifier was reported to diagnose cytomegalovirus status with high specificity and sensitivity in both the original and validation cohorts.

Receptors were amplified or captured by the immunoSEQ multiplex PCR assay. The multiplex PCR relied on a mix of 60 forward primers for TCR Vbeta segments and 13 reverse primers for TCR Jbeta segments. The CDR3 region of rearranged TCR beta genes was amplified from genomic DNA with a multiplex PCR assay. The amplified TCR beta libraries were sequenced on the Illumina HiSeq System as 87-base-pair reads. The published analysis was carried out like this. In a later analysis, 80 million or so unique TCR beta chains were counted across the 500 to 700 repertoires, and some 10 million of these chains were shared by at least two donors. To remove PCR and sequencing errors, raw reads were error-corrected and collapsed into unique sequences using a nearest-neighbor algorithm that merged closely related sequences. To assign V, D and J gene segments, CDR3 sequences were aligned to IMGT reference sequences. Each retained sequence needed at least a six-nucleotide match to both a V gene segment and a J gene segment. Rearrangements were called productive when the CDR3 lacked stop codons and stayed in frame with V and J; all others were non-productive. Following IMGT convention, CDR3 was defined as the stretch from the second conserved V-encoded cysteine up to the conserved J-encoded phenylalanine. Sequences without an unambiguous match to a single V gene segment were excluded from the earlier analysis of approximately 560 of the donors. In an earlier analysis of around 590 of the donors, a V segment was called functional when productive rearrangements were above 56.7%, and segregating when the standard deviation between donors exceeded 5%. To diagnose cytomegalovirus status from the catalog of TCR beta chain sequences, a statistical classification framework was built. A later analysis assigned V and J genes by comparing TCR nucleotide sequences with IMGT/GENE-DB human TR gene sequences. The TCRdist pipeline was used in a later analysis to assign CDR3 sequences and most-parsimonious VDJ recombination scenarios. In a later analysis, each TCR beta chain was defined by its CDR3 amino acid sequence together with its V-gene family, and reads without a unique V-gene family were excluded. In a later analysis, nearly 600 highly shared, low-generation-probability nucleotide sequences were removed to address suspected cross-contamination and a sequencing artifact. For each public chain, a later analysis derived a clonal expansion index from normalized ranks of inferred template counts within each repertoire. In a later analysis, generation probabilities were computed using a VDJ recombination model fitted to out-of-frame rearrangements, and the results were checked against IGoR. A later analysis scored TCR-TCR, TCR-HLA and TCR-CMV co-occurrence with hypergeometric tests, applying a repertoire-size bias correction to TCR pairs. To estimate false discovery rates, a later analysis permuted the HLA or CMV assignments 20 times. In a later analysis, co-occurring TCRs were grouped using DBSCAN, with TCRdist sequence similarity added in when clustering inside HLA-allele-positive subsets. Co-occurrence clustering excluded repertoires with fewer than 30,000 or more than 120,000 public chains, plus five with anomalous nucleotide sharing. Here the immuneACCESS table is served through TCRdb, limited to in-frame sequences with V and J called. Missing clones are a known gap in these copies; in checked studies unresolved V genes cover under half, and the rest lacks a known reason. That table furnishes V, J and clone size, whereas the DNA furnished D and trimming. The sample records 55,000 to 80,000 clones, 65% to 70% of which are singletons. The biggest ten clones account for about 2.1% of the sample.

V is pared back by 6 bases and J by 10 bases, with 10 bases lying between the germline termini. According to the germline V gene (reference sequence), CDR1 reads MNHNY and CDR2 reads SVGAGI. Its CDR3 holds 11 amino acids, cysteine through phenylalanine. Kept here is only the CDR3 DNA, which spans 33 bases and is read in frame from base 1. This sequence originates from a woman aged 30 to 39 in good health and CMV-seronegative. The chain is assembled from TRBV6-6 and TRBJ2-1; no D gene can be assigned with confidence. Specimen: PBMCs. In nucleotide form, the sequence is TGTGCCAGCAGGTCGGAGCGCGAGCAGTTCTTC. Translated, this is CASRSEREQFF.